The rows below give T cell receptor beta chains drawn from one sample of a study of beta chain features in type 1 diabetes. Some clones are missing from TCRdb's copy, which holds only in-frame ones; the method was immunoSEQ multiplex PCR. The sample holds just over 600,000 clones; about a sixth are singletons and the top ten take 0.07% to 0.095%. Source material: naive CD4+ T cells from blood. All receptors come from a man aged 18-30 years in good health. Each CDR3 is given with its conserved first and last residue. The D gene is left open where the match is weak. The size field is filled for only some rows; it gives once, few, many or a size class.

>.|TRBD2|TRBV4-2|TRBJ2-1
CASSHLLAGVGNEQFF
TGTGCCAGCAGCCACTTACTAGCGGGAGTGGGCAATGAGCAGTTCTTC
>few|.|TRBV18|TRBJ2-3
CASSPLAGIGTDTQYF
TGTGCCAGCTCACCACTGGCGGGCATCGGCACAGATACGCAGTATTTT
>.|.|TRBV7-9|TRBJ1-2
CASSTPGFRAYGYTF
TGTGCCAGCAGCACCCCAGGGTTTCGAGCCTATGGCTACACCTTC
>many|.|TRBV14|TRBJ2-2
CASSQDANTGELFF
TGTGCCAGCAGCCAAGACGCGAACACCGGGGAGCTGTTTTTT
>.|.|TRBV20-1|TRBJ2-7
CSASPGPGQYF
TGCAGTGCGTCACCCGGGCCCGGGCAGTACTTC
>.|TRBD1|TRBV28|TRBJ1-2
CASSFRTGKVGYTF
TGTGCCAGCAGTTTTAGGACAGGGAAAGTTGGCTACACCTTC
>.|.|TRBV7-2|TRBJ1-5
CASSLVPGTAPFHF
TGTGCCAGCAGCTTGGTCCCTGGGACCGCCCCGTTCCATTTT
>.|.|TRBV5-1|TRBJ2-5
CASSLGGLWRWETQYF
TGCGCCAGCAGCTTGGGAGGGCTTTGGCGCTGGGAGACCCAGTACTTC
>.|.|TRBV5-1|TRBJ1-3
CASRPGGYGNTIYF
TGCGCCAGCAGGCCGGGAGGTTACGGAAACACCATATATTTT
>.|.|TRBV7-9|TRBJ2-1
CASSPPGGYYNEQFF
TGTGCCAGCAGCCCCCCAGGGGGGTATTACAATGAGCAGTTCTTC
>few|TRBD1|TRBV28|TRBJ2-3
CASSLSFRTGGTDTQYF
TGTGCCAGCAGTTTATCATTTAGGACAGGGGGCACAGATACGCAGTATTTT
>few|.|TRBV10-3|TRBJ2-1
CAISPSSSPYNEQFF
TGTGCCATCAGCCCAAGCAGTTCCCCCTACAATGAGCAGTTCTTC
>few|.|TRBV19|TRBJ1-2
CASSLRSYGYTF
TGTGCCAGTAGCCTGAGGTCCTATGGCTACACCTTC
>.|.|TRBV9|TRBJ1-2
CASSVGFLLGYTF
TGTGCCAGCAGCGTAGGGTTCCTTTTGGGCTACACCTTC
>.|TRBD1|TRBV4-1|TRBJ1-1
CASSQLRTGGLLNTEAFF
TGCGCCAGCAGCCAGTTAAGGACAGGGGGGTTGTTGAACACTGAAGCTTTCTTT
>.|.|TRBV4-1|TRBJ2-5
CASSFTGTKETQYF
TGCGCCAGCAGCTTCACGGGGACAAAAGAGACCCAGTACTTC
>.|.|TRBV5-1|TRBJ1-4
CASSAEGVSNEKLFF
TGCGCCAGCAGCGCCGAAGGGGTCTCTAATGAAAAACTGTTTTTT
>few|.|TRBV9|TRBJ1-1
CASSVGPKNTEAFF
TGTGCCAGCAGCGTAGGCCCCAAGAACACTGAAGCTTTCTTT
>.|TRBD2|TRBV29-1|TRBJ2-7
CSANSVRVAGALGEQYF
TGCAGCGCCAACTCCGTTAGGGTAGCGGGAGCCTTGGGGGAGCAGTACTTC
>.|TRBD1|TRBV6-1|TRBJ2-6
CASSVLTGLRAGANVLTF
TGTGCCAGCAGTGTCTTGACAGGGCTTAGGGCCGGGGCCAACGTCCTGACTTTC
>.|.|TRBV9|TRBJ2-1
CASSAPGNEVGEQFF
TGTGCCAGCAGCGCCCCCGGGAATGAGGTTGGTGAGCAGTTCTTC
>.|.|TRBV27|TRBJ2-5
CASSTGRRQETQYF
TGTGCCAGCAGTACGGGCAGGAGACAAGAGACCCAGTACTTC
>.|TRBD1|TRBV7-9|TRBJ2-7
CASSLPPRGPNPYEQYF
TGTGCCAGCAGCCTCCCCCCCAGGGGGCCTAATCCCTACGAGCAGTACTTC
>few|TRBD2|TRBV7-8|TRBJ2-2
CASSAAGTSGGANTGELFF
TGTGCCAGCAGCGCCGCCGGGACTAGCGGGGGGGCGAACACCGGGGAGCTGTTTTTT
>.|.|TRBV9|TRBJ2-1
CASSVGGAVGLWQFF
TGTGCCAGCAGCGTAGGGGGGGCCGTAGGGTTGTGGCAGTTCTTC
>.|.|TRBV14|TRBJ1-4
CASSPYRVSEKLFF
TGTGCCAGCAGCCCCTACAGGGTATCCGAAAAACTGTTTTTT
>few|.|TRBV4-2|TRBJ1-1
CASSQEEVNTEAFF
TGTGCCAGCAGCCAAGAAGAGGTGAACACTGAAGCTTTCTTT
>few|TRBD2|TRBV11-2|TRBJ2-7
CASSSGLAGREQYF
TGTGCCAGCAGCTCGGGACTAGCGGGACGCGAGCAGTACTTC
>.|TRBD2|TRBV4-1|TRBJ2-4
CASSTAGGRVAKNIQYF
TGCGCCAGCAGCACAGCCGGCGGGAGGGTAGCCAAAAACATTCAGTACTTC
>.|.|TRBV9|TRBJ1-2
CASSVESGRAGHGYTF
TGTGCCAGCAGCGTAGAGTCTGGCCGGGCGGGGCATGGCTACACCTTC
>few|.|TRBV18|TRBJ2-5
CASSPGRGPETQYF
TGTGCCAGCTCACCAGGAAGGGGTCCGGAGACCCAGTACTTC
>few|.|TRBV11-2|TRBJ2-7
CASSPRAAYEQYF
TGTGCCAGCAGCCCCAGGGCGGCCTACGAGCAGTACTTC
>.|TRBD1|TRBV5-7|TRBJ1-1
CASSSVQGARAPNTEAFF
TGTGCCAGCAGCTCAGTACAGGGGGCAAGAGCCCCGAACACTGAAGCTTTCTTT
>.|.|TRBV9|TRBJ1-1
CASSVAVTYTEAFF
TGTGCCAGCAGCGTAGCTGTTACCTACACTGAAGCTTTCTTT
>few|.|TRBV28|TRBJ2-4
CASSLMRKGQNIQYF
TGTGCCAGCAGTTTGATGAGGAAAGGTCAAAACATTCAGTACTTC
>.|TRBD1|TRBV2|TRBJ1-5
CASSGDRVIVGIGQPQHF
TGTGCCAGCAGTGGGGACAGGGTAATCGTTGGAATAGGTCAGCCCCAGCATTTT
>few|.|TRBV28|TRBJ1-1
CASSIATTGNTEAFF
TGTGCCAGCAGTATCGCAACGACAGGGAACACTGAAGCTTTCTTT
>few|.|TRBV14|TRBJ1-1
CASSQVWPGYGTEAFF
TGTGCCAGCAGCCAAGTTTGGCCGGGGTACGGCACTGAAGCTTTCTTT
>few|.|TRBV9|TRBJ2-5
CASSVGRSQETQYF
TGTGCCAGCAGCGTAGGCCGGAGTCAAGAGACCCAGTACTTC
>.|.|TRBV15|TRBJ2-3
CATSRGRVASADTQYF
TGTGCCACCAGCAGAGGAAGGGTAGCGTCGGCAGATACGCAGTATTTT